This T cell receptor (beta chain) was identified in a study of T cells in Graves' hyperthyroidism and ophthalmopathy. Whole-study context: Prior to any treatment, at the point of initial diagnosis, peripheral blood was collected.

Authors of the study amplified TCR beta CDR3 regions from RNA transcripts. Primed by the HTBI set, a first-round RT-PCR was run on the TCR CDR3. MiXCR, run by TCRdb on the multiplex PCR reads, gives a single entry per CDR3 protein. Of approximately 400,000 distinct CDR3 sequences listed, around 15% are singletons. Whole-study findings and limits: Ophthalmopathy onset followed model prediction by a median approximately 5.9 months. Peripheral blood also featured most of the thyroid clonotypes expanded above 0.001.

Per germline, CDR1 LNHDA and CDR2 SQIVND (reference sequence). The CDR3 is 14 residues long. V was pared by 8 bases and J by 7 bases, with 18 bases between. Remarks on this clonotype: Its target is unknown.

Diagnoses used clinical symptoms, serum thyroxine and TRAb, thyroid ultrasound and orbital computed tomography. This clonotype was sampled from a man aged 45-60 years with Graves' ophthalmopathy. The chain is built from TRBV19 and TRBJ1-5; maybe TRBD1 (5 bases). Sequencing was carried out using blood. In nucleotides, the CDR3 is TGTGCCAGTGTAGGGACCGTTGGAGGCCAGCCCCAGCATTTT. Its translation: CASVGTVGGQPQHF. Complete variable domain (other parts from reference TRBV19 and TRBJ1-5): DGGITQSPKYLFRKEGQNVTLSCEQNLNHDAMYWYRQDPGQGLRLIYYSQIVNDFQKGDIAEGYSVSREKKESFPLTVTSAQKNPTAFYLCASVGTVGGQPQHFGDGTRLSIL.